This TCR beta chain was retrieved from a study of shared clonotypes between healthy human individuals. On the study more broadly: Two women and a few men aged 18 to 49 served as donors.

Here immunoSEQ multiplex PCR was the method, and the copy in TCRdb shows in-frame clones only, minus some. The sample includes 800,000 or so clones, about 96% of them seen just once. Turning to this clone: A read error may produce the germline difference seen at one junction end.

CD8 cells classed as naive were CD45RO-negative and positively selected for CCR7, excluding terminally differentiated effector memory CD45RA+ cells. Germline CDR1 reads SGHDT; CDR2 reads YYEEEE. The CDR3 consists of 15 residues. This TCR came from a man aged 25 to 40 in good health. The sequencing input was naive CD8+ T cells sorted from blood. The V call is TRBV5-6, the J call TRBJ2-7; perhaps TRBD2 as D (6 bases). The CDR3 bases are TGTGCCAGCAACTTGGGCGATCCCGGGACTGGCGAGCAGTACTTC. It specifies CASNLGDPGTGEQYF. The full variable domain, rest sourced from reference TRBV5-6 and TRBJ2-7, is DAGVTQSPTHLIKTRGQQVTLRCSPKSGHDTVSWYQQALGQGPQFIFQYYEEEERQRGNFPDRFSGHQFPNYSSELNVNALLLGDSALYLCASNLGDPGTGEQYFGPGTRLTVT.